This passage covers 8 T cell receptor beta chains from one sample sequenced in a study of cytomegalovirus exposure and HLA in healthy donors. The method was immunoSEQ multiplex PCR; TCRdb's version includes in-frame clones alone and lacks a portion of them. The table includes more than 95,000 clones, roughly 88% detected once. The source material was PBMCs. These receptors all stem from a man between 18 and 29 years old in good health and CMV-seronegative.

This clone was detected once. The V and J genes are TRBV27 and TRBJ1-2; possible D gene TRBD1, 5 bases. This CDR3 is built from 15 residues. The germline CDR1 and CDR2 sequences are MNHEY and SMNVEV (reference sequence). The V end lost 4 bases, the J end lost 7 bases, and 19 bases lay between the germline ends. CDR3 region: CASSYADRGNSGYTF. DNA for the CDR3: TGTGCCAGCAGTTACGCCGATAGGGGCAACAGTGGCTACACCTTC.

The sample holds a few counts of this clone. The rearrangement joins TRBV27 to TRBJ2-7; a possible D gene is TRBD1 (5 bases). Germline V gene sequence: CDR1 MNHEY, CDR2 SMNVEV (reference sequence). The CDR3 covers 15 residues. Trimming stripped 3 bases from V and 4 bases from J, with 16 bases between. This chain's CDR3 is CASSFETVKPYEQYF. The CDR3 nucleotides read TGTGCCAGCAGTTTTGAGACAGTAAAACCATACGAGCAGTACTTC.

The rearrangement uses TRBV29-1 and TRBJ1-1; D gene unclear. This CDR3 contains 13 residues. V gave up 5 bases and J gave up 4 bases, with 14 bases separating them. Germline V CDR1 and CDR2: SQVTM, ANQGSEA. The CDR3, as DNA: TGCAGCGTTCGTCAGGAAGTAAGCACTGAAGCTTTCTTT. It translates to CSVRQEVSTEAFF.

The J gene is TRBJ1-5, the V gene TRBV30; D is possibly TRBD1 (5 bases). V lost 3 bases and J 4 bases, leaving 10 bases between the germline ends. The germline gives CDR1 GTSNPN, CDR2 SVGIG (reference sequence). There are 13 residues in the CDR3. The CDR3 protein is CAWSVRQNQPQHF. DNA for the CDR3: TGTGCCTGGAGCGTGCGACAGAATCAGCCCCAGCATTTT.

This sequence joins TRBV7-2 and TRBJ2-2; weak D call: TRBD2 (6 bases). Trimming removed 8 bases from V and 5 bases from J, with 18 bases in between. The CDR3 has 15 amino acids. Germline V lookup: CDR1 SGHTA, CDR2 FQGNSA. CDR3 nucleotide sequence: TGTGCCAGCCCAATCCTGGGACTTCTAACCGGGGAGCTGTTTTTT. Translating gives CASPILGLLTGELFF.

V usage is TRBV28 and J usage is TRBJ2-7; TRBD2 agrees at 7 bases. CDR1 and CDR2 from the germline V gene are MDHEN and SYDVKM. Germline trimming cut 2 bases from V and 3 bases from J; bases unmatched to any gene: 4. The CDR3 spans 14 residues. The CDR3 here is CASSLAGAIYEQYF. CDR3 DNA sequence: TGTGCCAGCAGTTTAGCGGGAGCGATCTACGAGCAGTACTTC.

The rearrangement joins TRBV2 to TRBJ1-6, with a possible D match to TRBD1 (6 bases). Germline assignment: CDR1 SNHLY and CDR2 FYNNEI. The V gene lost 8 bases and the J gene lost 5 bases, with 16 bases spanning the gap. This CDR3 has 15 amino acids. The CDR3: CASGLQGSHNSPLHF. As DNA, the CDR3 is TGTGCCAGCGGGTTACAGGGTTCCCATAATTCACCCCTCCACTTT.

CDR3 residues: CASRGGQGASGELFF. The CDR3 bases are TGTGCCAGCAGAGGCGGACAGGGGGCATCCGGGGAGCTGTTTTTT. The chain uses TRBV7-7 and TRBJ2-2, with 11 bases fitting TRBD1. The V segment lost 6 bases and the J segment 6 bases; nucleotides outside the gene matches: 6. Germline CDR1 is SSHAT and CDR2 is FNYEAQ (reference sequence). The CDR3 runs to 15 residues.